Listed below are T cell receptor beta chains from one sample, sequenced in a study of naive and memory T cell subsets. TCRdb re-derived calls from the UMI-ligation and nested PCR reads in MiXCR, one entry per CDR3 protein. The top ten hold under 7.5% of the sample, which has 18,000 or so distinct CDR3 sequences, 8.5% to 10% seen once. Sample: skin, taken from a tuberculin skin test site. Receptor source: an adult in good health. CDR3s include the opening cysteine and the closing phenylalanine or tryptophan. Each record gives: D gene, V gene, J gene, CDR3 length, clone size, CDR3 protein, CDR3 DNA. The D gene is left open where the match is weak. Some rows have no size entry. The others give once, few or many, or a class for an expanded clone.

D gene: NA
V gene: TRBV6-5
J gene: TRBJ2-3
CDR3 length: 14
clone size: many
CDR3 protein: CASSQGTGTDTQYF
CDR3 DNA: TGTGCCAGCAGTCAAGGGACGGGCACAGATACGCAGTATTTT

D gene: TRBD2
V gene: TRBV7-9
J gene: TRBJ2-5
CDR3 length: 15
clone size: NA
CDR3 protein: CASSPSGSETETQYF
CDR3 DNA: TGTGCCAGCAGCCCCAGCGGGAGTGAGACAGAGACCCAGTACTTC

D gene: NA
V gene: TRBV20-1
J gene: TRBJ2-7
CDR3 length: 13
clone size: many
CDR3 protein: CSARAPVAYEQYF
CDR3 DNA: TGCAGTGCTAGAGCTCCAGTGGCCTACGAGCAGTACTTC

D gene: NA
V gene: TRBV20-1
J gene: TRBJ2-1
CDR3 length: 11
clone size: many
CDR3 protein: CSASSGDEQFF
CDR3 DNA: TGCAGTGCTAGTTCTGGGGATGAGCAGTTCTTC

D gene: NA
V gene: TRBV6-2/TRBV6-3
J gene: TRBJ1-6
CDR3 length: 17
clone size: many
CDR3 protein: CASSSGVTSSYNSPLHF
CDR3 DNA: TGTGCCAGCAGTTCGGGAGTCACGAGCTCCTATAATTCACCCCTCCACTTT

D gene: TRBD1
V gene: TRBV6-1
J gene: TRBJ2-7
CDR3 length: 14
clone size: few
CDR3 protein: CASGGRTGTYEQYF
CDR3 DNA: TGTGCCAGCGGGGGTCGGACAGGAACCTACGAGCAGTACTTC

D gene: NA
V gene: TRBV7-9
J gene: TRBJ2-1
CDR3 length: 12
clone size: few
CDR3 protein: CASSLEHHEQFF
CDR3 DNA: TGTGCCAGCAGCTTAGAACACCATGAGCAGTTCTTC

D gene: NA
V gene: TRBV12-3/TRBV12-4
J gene: TRBJ2-4
CDR3 length: 16
clone size: many
CDR3 protein: CASSLAGDGAKNIQYF
CDR3 DNA: TGTGCCAGCAGTTTAGCGGGGGATGGAGCCAAAAACATTCAGTACTTC

D gene: TRBD1
V gene: TRBV7-3
J gene: TRBJ2-2
CDR3 length: 15
clone size: many
CDR3 protein: CASSLSGQGARELFF
CDR3 DNA: TGTGCCAGCAGCTTAAGTGGACAGGGGGCCCGGGAGCTGTTTTTT

D gene: NA
V gene: TRBV7-8
J gene: TRBJ1-1
CDR3 length: 16
clone size: many
CDR3 protein: CASSLEHRETGTEAFF
CDR3 DNA: TGTGCCAGCAGCTTAGAGCACAGGGAAACGGGGACTGAAGCTTTCTTT

D gene: NA
V gene: TRBV20-1
J gene: TRBJ2-3
CDR3 length: 14
clone size: many
CDR3 protein: CSAPGDPSTDTQYF
CDR3 DNA: TGCAGTGCCCCAGGGGACCCTAGCACAGATACGCAGTATTTT

D gene: TRBD2
V gene: TRBV29-1
J gene: TRBJ2-3
CDR3 length: 15
clone size: NA
CDR3 protein: CSVERTSGVTDTQYF
CDR3 DNA: TGCAGCGTTGAACGTACTAGCGGGGTTACAGATACGCAGTATTTT

D gene: TRBD1
V gene: TRBV24-1
J gene: TRBJ2-1
CDR3 length: 16
clone size: many
CDR3 protein: CATSEMTGEAYNEQFF
CDR3 DNA: TGTGCCACCAGTGAAATGACAGGGGAGGCATACAATGAGCAGTTCTTC

D gene: TRBD2
V gene: TRBV28
J gene: TRBJ2-7
CDR3 length: 16
clone size: many
CDR3 protein: CASRIGGTSGTGEQYF
CDR3 DNA: TGTGCCAGCAGAATAGGAGGGACTAGCGGGACGGGAGAGCAGTACTTC

D gene: TRBD1
V gene: TRBV7-9
J gene: TRBJ2-1
CDR3 length: 15
clone size: many
CDR3 protein: CASRPGQATYNEQFF
CDR3 DNA: TGTGCCAGCAGACCCGGACAGGCCACCTACAATGAGCAGTTCTTC

D gene: NA
V gene: TRBV7-2
J gene: TRBJ2-5
CDR3 length: 14
clone size: NA
CDR3 protein: CASSPYYGQETQYF
CDR3 DNA: TGTGCCAGCAGCCCTTACTACGGCCAAGAGACCCAGTACTTC

D gene: NA
V gene: TRBV4-2
J gene: TRBJ2-1
CDR3 length: 16
clone size: NA
CDR3 protein: CASSQGPGATYNEQFF
CDR3 DNA: TGTGCCAGCAGTCAGGGTCCGGGAGCCACCTACAATGAGCAGTTCTTC

D gene: NA
V gene: TRBV2
J gene: TRBJ1-5
CDR3 length: 14
clone size: many
CDR3 protein: CASRTNRANQPQHF
CDR3 DNA: TGTGCCAGCAGAACCAACAGGGCCAATCAGCCCCAGCATTTT

D gene: TRBD2
V gene: TRBV20-1
J gene: TRBJ2-7
CDR3 length: 16
clone size: NA
CDR3 protein: CSARGGSGSDTYEQYF
CDR3 DNA: TGCAGTGCTAGAGGAGGTAGCGGGAGCGATACCTACGAGCAGTACTTC

D gene: NA
V gene: TRBV27
J gene: TRBJ2-2
CDR3 length: 15
clone size: medium-sized
CDR3 protein: CASSLVWGWTGELFF
CDR3 DNA: TGTGCCAGCAGTTTAGTGTGGGGTTGGACCGGGGAGCTGTTTTTT

D gene: NA
V gene: TRBV7-9
J gene: TRBJ2-1
CDR3 length: 14
clone size: many
CDR3 protein: CASSLGLGPNEQFF
CDR3 DNA: TGTGCCAGCAGCTTAGGGCTGGGCCCTAATGAGCAGTTCTTC

D gene: NA
V gene: TRBV10-3
J gene: TRBJ1-5
CDR3 length: 14
clone size: many
CDR3 protein: CAISPQWGSQPQHF
CDR3 DNA: TGTGCCATCAGCCCTCAGTGGGGCAGTCAGCCCCAGCATTTT

D gene: NA
V gene: TRBV29-1
J gene: TRBJ2-1
CDR3 length: 14
clone size: NA
CDR3 protein: CSVRDPLSYNEQFF
CDR3 DNA: TGCAGCGTGAGGGACCCCCTCTCCTACAATGAGCAGTTCTTC

D gene: NA
V gene: TRBV7-9
J gene: TRBJ2-1
CDR3 length: 14
clone size: few
CDR3 protein: CASSTGVPGNEQFF
CDR3 DNA: TGTGCCAGCAGCACCGGGGTCCCCGGCAATGAGCAGTTCTTC

D gene: TRBD2
V gene: TRBV7-2
J gene: TRBJ2-3
CDR3 length: 16
clone size: NA
CDR3 protein: CASSFYGLAGRDTQYF
CDR3 DNA: TGTGCCAGCAGCTTCTATGGACTAGCGGGGCGAGATACGCAGTATTTT

D gene: NA
V gene: TRBV7-9
J gene: TRBJ2-1
CDR3 length: 18
clone size: NA
CDR3 protein: CASTSYGAGVGLDNEQFF
CDR3 DNA: TGTGCCAGCACCTCGTATGGCGCAGGGGTGGGTTTGGACAATGAGCAGTTCTTC

D gene: NA
V gene: TRBV7-6
J gene: TRBJ2-3
CDR3 length: 16
clone size: NA
CDR3 protein: CASSLVGGLSTDTQYF
CDR3 DNA: TGTGCCAGCAGCTTAGTTGGGGGACTTAGCACAGATACGCAGTATTTT

D gene: TRBD2
V gene: TRBV20-1
J gene: TRBJ2-1
CDR3 length: 19
clone size: NA
CDR3 protein: CSARKRGEGLPSGVYEQFF
CDR3 DNA: TGCAGTGCTAGAAAAAGAGGAGAGGGTCTGCCTAGCGGGGTTTATGAGCAGTTCTTC

D gene: TRBD2
V gene: TRBV9
J gene: TRBJ2-2
CDR3 length: 18
clone size: few
CDR3 protein: CASSVGRSGGANTGELFF
CDR3 DNA: TGTGCCAGCAGCGTAGGTCGAAGCGGGGGGGCGAACACCGGGGAGCTGTTTTTT

D gene: TRBD1
V gene: TRBV7-6
J gene: TRBJ1-6
CDR3 length: 12
clone size: many
CDR3 protein: CASSSEGAGLHF
CDR3 DNA: TGTGCCAGCAGTTCCGAGGGGGCCGGCCTCCACTTT

D gene: NA
V gene: TRBV6-5
J gene: TRBJ2-1
CDR3 length: 15
clone size: medium-sized
CDR3 protein: CASREGQGVYNEQFF
CDR3 DNA: TGTGCCAGCAGGGAGGGGCAGGGCGTCTACAATGAGCAGTTCTTC

D gene: NA
V gene: TRBV24-1
J gene: TRBJ2-1
CDR3 length: 11
clone size: many
CDR3 protein: CATRIYNEQFF
CDR3 DNA: TGTGCCACCAGGATCTACAATGAGCAGTTCTTC

D gene: NA
V gene: TRBV2
J gene: TRBJ1-5
CDR3 length: 14
clone size: NA
CDR3 protein: CGSSEMGSYQPQHF
CDR3 DNA: TGTGGCAGCAGTGAAATGGGTAGTTATCAGCCCCAGCATTTT

D gene: NA
V gene: TRBV9
J gene: TRBJ1-2
CDR3 length: 15
clone size: few
CDR3 protein: CASSVHVSGEYGYTF
CDR3 DNA: TGTGCCAGCAGCGTCCACGTGAGCGGGGAATATGGCTACACCTTC

D gene: NA
V gene: TRBV28
J gene: TRBJ1-6
CDR3 length: 14
clone size: few
CDR3 protein: CASSVTEGGSPLHF
CDR3 DNA: TGTGCCAGCAGTGTGACTGAGGGCGGATCACCCCTCCACTTT

D gene: NA
V gene: TRBV2
J gene: TRBJ2-7
CDR3 length: 13
clone size: medium-sized
CDR3 protein: CASSEFLGDEQYF
CDR3 DNA: TGTGCCAGCAGTGAATTCCTCGGAGACGAGCAGTACTTC

D gene: NA
V gene: TRBV18
J gene: TRBJ2-1
CDR3 length: 12
clone size: NA
CDR3 protein: CASSPLRDEQFF
CDR3 DNA: TGTGCCAGCTCACCACTTCGTGATGAGCAGTTCTTC

D gene: NA
V gene: TRBV12-3/TRBV12-4
J gene: TRBJ2-1
CDR3 length: 12
clone size: few
CDR3 protein: CASSHDWAEQFF
CDR3 DNA: TGTGCCAGCAGCCACGATTGGGCTGAGCAGTTCTTC

D gene: NA
V gene: TRBV10-1
J gene: TRBJ2-2
CDR3 length: 13
clone size: many
CDR3 protein: CASSDSGAGSCFF
CDR3 DNA: NA

D gene: NA
V gene: TRBV27
J gene: TRBJ1-5
CDR3 length: 15
clone size: NA
CDR3 protein: CASSFFKGSNQPQHF
CDR3 DNA: TGTGCCAGCAGTTTTTTTAAGGGAAGCAATCAGCCCCAGCATTTT

D gene: NA
V gene: TRBV28
J gene: TRBJ1-1
CDR3 length: 11
clone size: many
CDR3 protein: CASYTVDGAFF
CDR3 DNA: TGTGCCAGCTATACCGTTGACGGAGCTTTCTTT

D gene: NA
V gene: TRBV7-8
J gene: TRBJ2-3
CDR3 length: 16
clone size: medium-sized
CDR3 protein: CASSPRTSRSTDTQYF
CDR3 DNA: TGTGCCAGCAGCCCCCGCACTAGCCGATCCACAGATACGCAGTATTTT

D gene: NA
V gene: TRBV28
J gene: TRBJ1-6
CDR3 length: 18
clone size: few
CDR3 protein: CASSLCCGISSHNSPLHF
CDR3 DNA: TGTGCCAGCAGTTTATGTTGCGGAATTTCGAGCCATAATTCACCCCTCCACTTT

D gene: NA
V gene: TRBV7-2
J gene: TRBJ1-6
CDR3 length: 14
clone size: few
CDR3 protein: CASSSRGRSSPLHF
CDR3 DNA: TGTGCCAGCAGCTCCCGGGGGAGGAGTTCACCCCTCCACTTT

D gene: NA
V gene: TRBV6-2/TRBV6-3
J gene: TRBJ1-2
CDR3 length: 14
clone size: few
CDR3 protein: CASSSQQEYYGYTF
CDR3 DNA: TGTGCCAGCAGTTCCCAACAGGAGTACTATGGCTACACCTTC

D gene: TRBD2
V gene: TRBV27
J gene: TRBJ2-3
CDR3 length: 14
clone size: many
CDR3 protein: CASSRSGGRDTQYF
CDR3 DNA: TGTGCCAGCAGCCGTAGCGGGGGTAGAGATACGCAGTATTTT

D gene: NA
V gene: TRBV28
J gene: TRBJ2-3
CDR3 length: 12
clone size: many
CDR3 protein: CASMSTTDTQYF
CDR3 DNA: TGTGCCAGCATGTCGACCACAGATACGCAGTATTTT

D gene: NA
V gene: TRBV27
J gene: TRBJ2-3
CDR3 length: 14
clone size: NA
CDR3 protein: CASSLRSPEDTQYF
CDR3 DNA: TGTGCCAGCAGTTTACGGAGTCCTGAGGATACGCAGTATTTT

D gene: TRBD2
V gene: TRBV25-1
J gene: TRBJ2-1
CDR3 length: 15
clone size: many
CDR3 protein: CASGKTSGLFNEQFF
CDR3 DNA: TGTGCCAGCGGAAAGACTAGCGGCCTTTTCAATGAGCAGTTCTTC

D gene: NA
V gene: TRBV29-1
J gene: TRBJ1-1
CDR3 length: 14
clone size: few
CDR3 protein: CSTLEPYMNTEAFF
CDR3 DNA: TGCAGCACTCTGGAGCCGTACATGAACACTGAAGCTTTCTTT

D gene: NA
V gene: TRBV28
J gene: TRBJ1-5
CDR3 length: 12
clone size: few
CDR3 protein: CASSGSLEPQHF
CDR3 DNA: TGTGCCAGCAGTGGATCGTTGGAGCCCCAGCATTTT

D gene: NA
V gene: TRBV6-4
J gene: TRBJ2-1
CDR3 length: 13
clone size: many
CDR3 protein: CASSDLGASEQFF
CDR3 DNA: TGTGCCAGCAGTGATCTGGGGGCCAGTGAGCAGTTCTTC

D gene: NA
V gene: TRBV29-1
J gene: TRBJ2-7
CDR3 length: 11
clone size: medium-sized
CDR3 protein: CSVGTSHEQYF
CDR3 DNA: TGCAGCGTCGGGACCTCCCACGAGCAGTACTTC

D gene: NA
V gene: TRBV3-1
J gene: TRBJ2-7
CDR3 length: 13
clone size: many
CDR3 protein: CASSQRGGYEQYF
CDR3 DNA: TGTGCCAGCAGCCAACGCGGCGGATACGAGCAGTACTTC

D gene: TRBD1
V gene: TRBV7-9
J gene: TRBJ2-7
CDR3 length: 16
clone size: NA
CDR3 protein: CASSLPRGPERYEQYF
CDR3 DNA: TGTGCCAGCAGCTTGCCCAGGGGGCCTGAACGCTACGAGCAGTACTTC